The clone carrying this T cell receptor beta chain has a handful of counts. Seattle patients were enrolled during active infection and followed longitudinally. CDR3 length: 16 residues. V lost 3 bases and J 2 bases, leaving 14 bases between the germline ends. Germline V gene lookup returns CDR1 KGHSH and CDR2 LQKENI. This sample is part of a study of blood T cell repertoires in COVID-19. Repertoires were generated with immunoSEQ multiplex PCR, while TCRdb's copy carries only in-frame clones and drops some. The repertoire holds 230,000 or so clones, almost 90% seen once, with 2.1% in the top ten. Specimen: peripheral blood. The chain recombines TRBV18 with TRBJ1-3; TRBD1 is a possible D gene (5 bases). The receptor was isolated from a woman aged 55-75 years with COVID-19, enrolled during active disease. The CDR3 sequence: CASSPSGTRAGNTIYF. In DNA form, the CDR3 reads TGTGCCAGCTCACCGTCAGGGACTCGTGCTGGAAACACCATATATTTT.